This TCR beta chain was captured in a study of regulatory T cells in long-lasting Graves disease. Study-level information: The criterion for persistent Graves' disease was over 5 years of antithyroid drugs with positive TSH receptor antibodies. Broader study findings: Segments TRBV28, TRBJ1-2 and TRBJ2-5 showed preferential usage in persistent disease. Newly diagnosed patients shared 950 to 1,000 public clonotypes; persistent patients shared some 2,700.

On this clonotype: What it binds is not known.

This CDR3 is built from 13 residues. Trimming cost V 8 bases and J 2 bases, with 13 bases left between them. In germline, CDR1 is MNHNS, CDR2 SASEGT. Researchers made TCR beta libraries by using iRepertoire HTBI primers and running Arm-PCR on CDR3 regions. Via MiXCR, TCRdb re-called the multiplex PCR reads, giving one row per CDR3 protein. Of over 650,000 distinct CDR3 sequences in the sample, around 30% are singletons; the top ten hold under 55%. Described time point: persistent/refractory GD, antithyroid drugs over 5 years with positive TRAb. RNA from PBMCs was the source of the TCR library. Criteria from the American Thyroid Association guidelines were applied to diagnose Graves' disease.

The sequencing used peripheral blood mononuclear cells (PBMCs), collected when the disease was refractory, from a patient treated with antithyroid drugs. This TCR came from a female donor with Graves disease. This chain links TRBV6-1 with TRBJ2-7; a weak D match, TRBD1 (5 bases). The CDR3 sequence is CASATDSAYEQYF. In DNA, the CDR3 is TGTGCCAGCGCTACCGACAGTGCCTACGAGCAGTACTTC.